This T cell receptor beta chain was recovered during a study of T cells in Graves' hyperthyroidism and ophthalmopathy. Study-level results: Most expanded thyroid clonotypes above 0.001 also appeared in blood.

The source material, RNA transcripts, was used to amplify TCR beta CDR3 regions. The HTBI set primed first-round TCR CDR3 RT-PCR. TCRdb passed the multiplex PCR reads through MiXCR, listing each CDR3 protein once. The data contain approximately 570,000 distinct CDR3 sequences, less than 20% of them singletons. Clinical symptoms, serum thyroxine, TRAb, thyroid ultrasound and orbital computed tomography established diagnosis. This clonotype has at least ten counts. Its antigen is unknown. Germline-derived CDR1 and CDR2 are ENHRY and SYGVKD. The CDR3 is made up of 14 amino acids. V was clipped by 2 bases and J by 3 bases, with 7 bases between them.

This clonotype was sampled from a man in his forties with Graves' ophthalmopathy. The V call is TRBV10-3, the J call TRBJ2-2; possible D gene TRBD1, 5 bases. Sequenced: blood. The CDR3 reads CAISERTHTGELFF. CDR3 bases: TGTGCCATCAGTGAGCGGACACACACCGGGGAGCTGTTTTTT.